This T cell receptor beta chain stems from a study of cytomegalovirus exposure and HLA in healthy donors. The PCR was carried out with 60 Vbeta primers and 13 Jbeta primers. Using immunoSEQ multiplex PCR, the repertoire was profiled, and TCRdb retains in-frame clones only, with some absent. The data show over 100,000 clones, around 81% seen once. Everyone who donated was a healthy bone marrow donor. Remarks on this clone: The antigen is not known.

Study-level results: Follow-up analysis later connected one missense variant in DCLRE1C with trimming of TCR beta V- and J-genes.

The CDR3 is made up of 14 amino acids. Germline assignment: CDR1 MNHEY and CDR2 SMNVEV (reference sequence). The clonotype originates from a woman in her twenties or thirties in good health and CMV-seronegative. J is TRBJ2-5 and V is TRBV27, with 9 bases aligning to TRBD2. Judging by the DNA end, TRBJ2-7 fits better; the J call may be wrong. Material for sequencing was PBMCs. The CDR3 here is CASRREGLSYEQYF. CDR3 sequence (DNA): TGTGCCAGCAGGCGGGAGGGCCTCTCCTACGAGCAGTACTTC.